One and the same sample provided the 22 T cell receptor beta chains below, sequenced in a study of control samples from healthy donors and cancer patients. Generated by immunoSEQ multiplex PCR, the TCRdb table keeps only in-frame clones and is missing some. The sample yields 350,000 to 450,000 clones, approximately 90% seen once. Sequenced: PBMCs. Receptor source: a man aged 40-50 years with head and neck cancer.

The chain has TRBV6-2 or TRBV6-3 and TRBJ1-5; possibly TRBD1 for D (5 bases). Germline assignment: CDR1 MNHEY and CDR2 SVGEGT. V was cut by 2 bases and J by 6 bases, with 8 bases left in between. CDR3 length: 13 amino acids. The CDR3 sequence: CASSYRGGQPQHF. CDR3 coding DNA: TGTGCCAGCAGTTACAGGGGAGGTCAGCCCCAGCATTTT.

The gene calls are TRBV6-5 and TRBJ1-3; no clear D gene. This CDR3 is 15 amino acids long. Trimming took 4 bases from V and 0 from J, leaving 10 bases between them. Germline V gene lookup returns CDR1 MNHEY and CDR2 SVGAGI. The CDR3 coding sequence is TGTGCCAGCAGTTCTGGTCCGAACTCTGGAAACACCATATATTTT. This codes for CASSSGPNSGNTIYF.

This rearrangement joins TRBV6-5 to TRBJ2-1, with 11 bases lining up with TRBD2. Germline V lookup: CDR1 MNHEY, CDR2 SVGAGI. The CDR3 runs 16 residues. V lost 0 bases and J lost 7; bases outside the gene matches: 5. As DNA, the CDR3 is TGTGCCAGCAGTTACTCTGGTAGCGGGGGGGCAAATGAGCAGTTCTTC. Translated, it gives CASSYSGSGGANEQFF.

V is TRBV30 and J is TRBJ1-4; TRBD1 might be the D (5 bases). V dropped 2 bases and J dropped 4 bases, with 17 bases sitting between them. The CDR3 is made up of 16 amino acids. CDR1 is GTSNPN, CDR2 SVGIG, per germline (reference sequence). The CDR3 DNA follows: TGTGCCTGGAGTCTGATCCCGACAGAACTTAATGAAAAACTGTTTTTT. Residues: CAWSLIPTELNEKLFF. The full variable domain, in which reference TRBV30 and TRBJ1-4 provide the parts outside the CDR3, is SQTIHQWPATLVQPVGSPLSLECTVEGTSNPNLYWYRQAAGRGLQLLFYSVGIGQISSEVPQNLSASRPQDRQFILSSKKLLLSDSGFYLCAWSLIPTELNEKLFFGSGTQLSVL.

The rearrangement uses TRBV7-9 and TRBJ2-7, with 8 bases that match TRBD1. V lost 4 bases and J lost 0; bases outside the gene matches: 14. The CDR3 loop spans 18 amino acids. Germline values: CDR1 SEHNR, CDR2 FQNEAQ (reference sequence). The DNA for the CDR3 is TGTGCCAGCAGCTACCTGACAGGGGCCAGACTAAACTCCTACGAGCAGTACTTC. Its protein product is CASSYLTGARLNSYEQYF.

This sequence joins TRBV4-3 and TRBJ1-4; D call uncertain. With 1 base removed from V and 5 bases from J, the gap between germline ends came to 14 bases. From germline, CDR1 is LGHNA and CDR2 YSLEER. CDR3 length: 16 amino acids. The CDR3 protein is CASSQAGQYLNEKLFF. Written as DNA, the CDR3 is TGCGCCAGCAGCCAAGCGGGTCAGTACTTGAATGAAAAACTGTTTTTT.

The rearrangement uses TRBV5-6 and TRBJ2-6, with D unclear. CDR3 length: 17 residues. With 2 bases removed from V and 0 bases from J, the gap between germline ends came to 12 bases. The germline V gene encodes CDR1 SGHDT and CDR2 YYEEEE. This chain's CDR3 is CASSLTHISSGANVLTF. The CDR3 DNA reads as TGTGCCAGCAGCTTAACCCACATTAGCTCTGGGGCCAACGTCCTGACTTTC.

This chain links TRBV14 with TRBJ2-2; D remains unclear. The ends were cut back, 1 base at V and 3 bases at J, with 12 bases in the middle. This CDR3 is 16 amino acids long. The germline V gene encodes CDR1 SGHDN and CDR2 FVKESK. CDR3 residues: CASSQVRIGYTGELFF. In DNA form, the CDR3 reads TGTGCCAGCAGCCAAGTTAGAATAGGCTACACCGGGGAGCTGTTTTTT.

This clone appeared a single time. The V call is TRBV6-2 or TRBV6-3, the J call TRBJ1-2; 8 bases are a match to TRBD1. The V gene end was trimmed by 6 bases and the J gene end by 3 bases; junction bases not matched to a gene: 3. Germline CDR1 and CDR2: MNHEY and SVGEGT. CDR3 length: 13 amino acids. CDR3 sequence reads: CASSLDRDYGYTF. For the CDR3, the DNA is TGTGCCAGCAGCCTGGACAGGGACTATGGCTACACCTTC.

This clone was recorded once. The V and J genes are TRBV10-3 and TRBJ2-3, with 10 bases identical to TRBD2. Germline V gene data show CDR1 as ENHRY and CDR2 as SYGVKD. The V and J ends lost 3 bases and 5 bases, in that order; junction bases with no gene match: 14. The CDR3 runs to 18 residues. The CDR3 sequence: CAISEATSGRTVRDTQYF. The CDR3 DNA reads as TGTGCCATCAGTGAAGCGACTAGCGGGCGCACCGTGAGAGATACGCAGTATTTT.

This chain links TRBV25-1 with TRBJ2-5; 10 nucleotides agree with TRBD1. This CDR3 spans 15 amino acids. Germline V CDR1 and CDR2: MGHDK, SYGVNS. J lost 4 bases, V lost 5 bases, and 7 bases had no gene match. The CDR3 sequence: CASSTPTGGRETQYF. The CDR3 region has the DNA TGTGCCAGCAGTACTCCGACAGGGGGCCGAGAGACCCAGTACTTC.

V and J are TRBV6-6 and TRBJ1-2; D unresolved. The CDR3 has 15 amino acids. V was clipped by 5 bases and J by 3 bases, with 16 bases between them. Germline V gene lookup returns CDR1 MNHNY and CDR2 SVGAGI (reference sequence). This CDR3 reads CASSPGPADHYGYTF. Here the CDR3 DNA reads TGTGCCAGCAGTCCCGGGCCGGCGGACCACTATGGCTACACCTTC.

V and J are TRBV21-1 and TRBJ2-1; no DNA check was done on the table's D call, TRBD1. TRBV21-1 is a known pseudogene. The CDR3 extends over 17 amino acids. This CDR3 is CASSKVEEQGRYNEQFF. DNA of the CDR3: TGTGCCAGCAGCAAAGTGGAGGAACAGGGGAGATACAATGAGCAGTTCTTC.

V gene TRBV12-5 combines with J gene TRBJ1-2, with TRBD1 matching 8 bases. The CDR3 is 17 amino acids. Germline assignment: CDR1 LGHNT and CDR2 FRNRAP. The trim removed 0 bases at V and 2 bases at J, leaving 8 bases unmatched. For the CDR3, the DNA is TGTGCTAGTGGTTTGGTCTCCGGCGGGACAGGAAACTATGGCTACACCTTC. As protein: CASGLVSGGTGNYGYTF.

The CDR3 loop is CASSIVGSNTEAFF. CDR3 in DNA: TGTGCCAGTAGTATAGTGGGGAGTAACACTGAAGCTTTCTTT. The rearrangement joins TRBV19 to TRBJ1-1, with unresolved D. The V and J ends lost 1 base and 2 bases respectively, with 8 bases between them. This CDR3 region has 14 residues. CDR1 and CDR2 (germline): LNHDA, SQIVND (reference sequence).

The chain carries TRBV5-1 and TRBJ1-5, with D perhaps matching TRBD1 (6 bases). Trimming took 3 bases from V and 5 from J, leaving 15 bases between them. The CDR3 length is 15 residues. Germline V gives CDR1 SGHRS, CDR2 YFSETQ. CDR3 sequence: CASSWDGTPDQPQHF. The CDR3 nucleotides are TGCGCCAGCAGCTGGGACGGGACACCGGATCAGCCCCAGCATTTT. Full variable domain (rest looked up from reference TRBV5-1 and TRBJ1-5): KAGVTQTPRYLIKTRGQQVTLSCSPISGHRSVSWYQQTPGQGLQFLFEYFSETQRNKGNFPGRFSGRQFSNSRSEMNVSTLELGDSALYLCASSWDGTPDQPQHFGDGTRLSIL.

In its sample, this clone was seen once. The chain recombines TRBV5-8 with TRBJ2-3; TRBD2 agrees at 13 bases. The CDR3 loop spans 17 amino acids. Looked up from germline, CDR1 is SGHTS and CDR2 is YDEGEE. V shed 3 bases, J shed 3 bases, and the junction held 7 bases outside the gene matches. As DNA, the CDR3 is TGTGCCAGCAGCTGGACTAGCGGGGGCACGAGGACAGATACGCAGTATTTT. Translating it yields CASSWTSGGTRTDTQYF.

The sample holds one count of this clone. Written as DNA, the CDR3 is TGTGCCAGCATCTCGGGGCGACAGGGAAGCACCGGGGAGCTGTTTTTT. The encoded protein is CASISGRQGSTGELFF. This chain connects TRBV28 to TRBJ2-2; 7 nucleotides match TRBD1. Germline CDR1 reads MDHEN; CDR2 reads SYDVKM. The V segment lost 7 bases and the J segment 4 bases; nucleotides outside the gene matches: 12. The length of the CDR3 is 16 residues.

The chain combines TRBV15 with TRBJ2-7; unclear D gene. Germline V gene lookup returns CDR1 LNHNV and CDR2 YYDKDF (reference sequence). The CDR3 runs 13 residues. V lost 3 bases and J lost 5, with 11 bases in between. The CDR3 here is CATSSGRTDEQYF. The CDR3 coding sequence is TGTGCCACCAGCAGCGGACGGACGGACGAGCAGTACTTC.

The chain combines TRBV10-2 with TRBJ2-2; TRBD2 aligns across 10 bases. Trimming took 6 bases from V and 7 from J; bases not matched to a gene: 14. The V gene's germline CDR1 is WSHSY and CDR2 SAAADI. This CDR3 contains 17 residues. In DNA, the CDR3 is TGCGCCAGCAGAGAAGGAGCGGGAGGGATGGGCGGCGGGGAGCTGTTTTTT. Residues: CASREGAGGMGGGELFF.

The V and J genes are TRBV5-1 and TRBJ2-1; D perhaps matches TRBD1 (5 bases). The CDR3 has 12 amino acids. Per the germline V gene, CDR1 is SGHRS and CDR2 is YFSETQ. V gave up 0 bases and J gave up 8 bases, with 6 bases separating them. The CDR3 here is CASSLEGHEQFF. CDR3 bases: TGCGCCAGCAGCTTGGAGGGGCATGAGCAGTTCTTC.

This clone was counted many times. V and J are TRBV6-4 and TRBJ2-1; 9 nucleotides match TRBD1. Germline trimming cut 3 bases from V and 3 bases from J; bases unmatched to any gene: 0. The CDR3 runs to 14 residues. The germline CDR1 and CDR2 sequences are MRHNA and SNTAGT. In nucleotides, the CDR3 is TGTGCCAGCAGTGAGACAGGGGGCTACAATGAGCAGTTCTTC. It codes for CASSETGGYNEQFF.